This TCR beta chain was captured in a study of T-cell reconstitution after alpha-beta-depleted transplantation in children. Study observations and caveats: In patients about two months after transplant, alpha-beta T cells reportedly arose from several hundred expanded graft clones.

A library of TCRbeta sequences, prepared with unique molecular identifiers, was generated. TCRdb recomputed calls from the PCR reads with MiXCR, one row per CDR3 protein. The sample lists 550,000 to 800,000 distinct CDR3 sequences, about 12% occurring once. The CDR3 runs to 14 residues. The germline V gene encodes CDR1 SGHRS and CDR2 YFSETQ. V lost 1 base and J 8 bases, leaving 13 bases between the germline ends. There are many counts of this clonotype. The antigen is unknown. This sample comprised PBMCs, obtained before TCRalphabeta/CD19-depleted stem cell transplant. The clonotype was recovered from a girl aged 2-10 years with congenital amegakaryocytic thrombocytopenia, due to receive a stem cell transplant. The chain links TRBV5-1 to TRBJ2-1; D possibly matches TRBD1 or TRBD2 (6 bases each). CDR3: CASSLQGTAHEQFF. The DNA of the CDR3 is TGCGCCAGCAGCTTGCAGGGGACTGCTCATGAGCAGTTCTTC. The full variable domain, its missing parts supplied by reference TRBV5-1 and TRBJ2-1, is KAGVTQTPRYLIKTRGQQVTLSCSPISGHRSVSWYQQTPGQGLQFLFEYFSETQRNKGNFPGRFSGRQFSNSRSEMNVSTLELGDSALYLCASSLQGTAHEQFFGPGTRLTVL.